This TCR beta chain was documented in a study of shared clonotypes between healthy human individuals (TCRdb year 2020). Turning to the overall study: Two women and three men aged 18 to 49 years were included in the cohort. For each donor, three plates each were used for CD4 naive and CD4 memory, two plates were used for CD8 naive, and one plate was used for CD8 memory. To estimate repertoire size and how much clonotype sharing occurs between individuals, the study deeply sequenced the blood TCR repertoires of five healthy adults. Different laboratories and diverse techniques were used to prepare libraries and sequence TCR repertoires, to increase sequencing depth and limit assay-specific biases. Leukapheresis yielded between about 0.94 and 9 billion PBMCs per donor.

Overall study results and their limits: When a few donors were compared, the shared fraction of clonotypes was about 5% for naive CD4, around 4% for naive CD8, 2.3% for memory CD4, and 0.4% for memory CD8. The small number of donors limited the genetic and exposure-history diversity represented. Pairwise subsampling led to the expectation that sequencing depth would affect the degree of clonotype sharing among donors. Naive subsets generally had larger estimated clonotype richness than memory subsets did. Compared with non-shared clonotypes, the clonotypes found in all four sorted-subset donors had higher generation probabilities. Incomplete sequencing was indicated by rarefaction of sorted-subset datasets, despite the large sequencing depth. Sampling was limited to blood, and TCR repertoires in tissue likely differ from TCR repertoires in blood.

There are 11 amino acids in the CDR3, from cysteine to phenylalanine inclusive. The DNA shown is the 33-base CDR3, in frame from base 1. The germline V gene supplies CDR1 MNHEY and CDR2 SVGAGI. V was cut back by 6 bases and J by 3 bases, leaving a gap of 2 bases between them. TCR CDR3 regions were amplified from genomic DNA by multiplex PCR using the deep immunoSEQ assay. Genomic DNA extracted from each cell subset was distributed evenly over all wells of several immunoSEQ 96-well plates, and each plate served as one replicate. For sorted subsets, each replicate PCR was loaded with 150 to 250 ng genomic DNA, equivalent to approximately 33,000 T cell genomes. Purified libraries were measured with a Qubit 3.0 fluorometer, size-checked on a Bioanalyzer 2100, and measured again with the KAPA Library Quantification kit. A separate single-read 150-cycle Illumina NextSeq 550 flow cell was used to sequence each immunoSEQ 96-well plate. The authors' pipeline ran thus. The immunoSEQ output contained only junctional sequences without quality scores, so filtering could not match that applied to full-length reads. Sequences were annotated with PyIR, a Python wrapper for IgBLAST v1.9, and V/J genes and CDR3 were assigned using IMGT germline references. Any read was removed if the V/J assignment was weak (E-value above 1e-6), the CDR3 was missing, or the read contained stop codons, out-of-frame junctions, or ambiguous translated residues. V3J clonotypes were defined as sequences sharing an identical inferred V gene, J gene, and CDR3 amino acid sequence. To compute the percentage overlap between repertoires, the number of shared unique clonotypes was divided by the size of the smaller repertoire. RTK rarefaction, the Chao1 estimator, and Recon v2.1 estimates of unobserved clonotypes were used to assess repertoire richness. OLGA was used to compute generation probabilities for all TCRbeta clonotypes that the gDNA method yielded from several donors. TCRdb's version of the immuneACCESS table is confined to in-frame rearrangements and falls short of the full clone set. An unresolved V gene accounts for under half of the shortfall where checked; the remainder is of unknown origin. The DNA gave D and trimming, while V, J and clone size come from that table. This sample holds about 2.1 million clones; 93% were observed only once. Roughly 1.7% of the sample comes from the top ten.

CD8 naive samples were obtained by positive selection for CCR7 among CD45RO-negative cells, yielding a CD45RA+CCR7+ population from which TemRA cells were excluded. The donors were healthy, HIV-negative adults who had no recently reported acute infections or vaccinations. Only Caucasian adults living in Nashville, Tennessee, USA were represented among the donors. Blood was obtained by leukapheresis, after which PBMCs were separated by Ficoll-Histopaque density gradient centrifugation and cryopreserved in liquid nitrogen vapor phase. Analytical flow cytometry was used to check the purity and quantity of every magnetically sorted T cell population. Genomic DNA was isolated from each sorted fraction and quantified by UV absorbance on a Nanodrop 2000c. Comment on this clone: No cognate antigen has been identified for it. The record has no base qualities; no much larger clone is one base away.

The TCR was taken from a man between 18 and 29 years old in good health. Some clones in this sample may be carry-over from other donors' samples. The sequence is built from TRBV6-5 and TRBJ2-2; the D gene cannot be named for sure. Material: naive CD8+ T cells from PBMCs. Read against the paper, the sample's cell subset or site label means: CD45RA+CCR7+. The base sequence is TGTGCCAGCAGCGACACCGGGGAGCTGTTTTTT. It codes for CASSDTGELFF.